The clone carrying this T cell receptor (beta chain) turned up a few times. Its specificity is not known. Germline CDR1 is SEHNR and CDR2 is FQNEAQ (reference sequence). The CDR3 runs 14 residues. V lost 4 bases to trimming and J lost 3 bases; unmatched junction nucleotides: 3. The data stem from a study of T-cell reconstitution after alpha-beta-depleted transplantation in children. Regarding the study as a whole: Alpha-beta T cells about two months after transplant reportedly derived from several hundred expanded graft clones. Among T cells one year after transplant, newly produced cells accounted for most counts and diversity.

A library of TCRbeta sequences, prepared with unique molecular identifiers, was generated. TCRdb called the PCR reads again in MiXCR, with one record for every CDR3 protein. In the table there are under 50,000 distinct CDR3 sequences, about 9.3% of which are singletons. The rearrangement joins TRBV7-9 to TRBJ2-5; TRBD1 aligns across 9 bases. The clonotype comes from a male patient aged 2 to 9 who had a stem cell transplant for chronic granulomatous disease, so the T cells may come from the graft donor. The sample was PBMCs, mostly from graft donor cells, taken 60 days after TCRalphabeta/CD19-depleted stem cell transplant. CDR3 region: CASSSWTGEETQYF. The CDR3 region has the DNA TGTGCCAGCAGCTCCTGGACAGGGGAAGAGACCCAGTACTTC.